This T cell receptor (beta chain) comes out of a study of spatial heterogeneity in lung cancer. Study-level findings and limits: It was found that expanded intratumoral alpha and beta TCR counts tracked tumor mutation counts.

All TCR cDNA molecules were individually tagged with a unique molecular identifier. TCRdb recomputed calls from the 5' RACE reads with MiXCR, one row per CDR3 protein. The sample lists about 30,000 distinct CDR3 sequences; approximately 7% were seen once. Between the trimmed V and J ends, which lost 6 bases and 4 bases, there was a span of 20 bases. Germline CDR1 and CDR2: MNHEY and SVGEGT. CDR3 length equals 16 residues. This clonotype appeared many times. The antigen remains undetermined. Time point given: sample taken at primary tumor resection. The cohort: around 77 early-stage, untreated non-small cell lung cancer patients. Unsorted whole RNA of tumor, nontumor lung or frozen PBMC was sequenced.

The sample in question was lung tumor tissue, obtained at surgery. The V call is TRBV6-2 or TRBV6-3, the J call TRBJ2-3; TRBD1 might be the D (6 bases). The sequence was collected from a male donor with early-stage non-small cell lung cancer. The CDR3 DNA follows: TGTGCCAGCAGAATGGGGGCTAGGTCATCTTCAGATACGCAGTATTTT. Its protein product is CASRMGARSSSDTQYF.